This T cell receptor (beta chain) was sequenced for a study of blood T cell repertoires in COVID-19. As for the study in general: Sites in the United States, Italy and Spain provided acute and convalescent COVID-19 samples. Sources were T cells, B-cell-depleted T cells, or PBMCs; the material itself was cDNA or gDNA.

Source study methods: Nucleated cell counts were estimated from reference gene primer amplification. Sequencing was performed with immunoSEQ multiplex PCR; in TCRdb, only in-frame clones are kept and a portion is missing. Clone size and V and J calls were adopted from that table, with D and trimming inferred from the DNA. The sample consists of approximately 90,000 clones, about 80% of them appearing once. V was pared by 6 bases and J by 1 base, with 15 bases between. The CDR3 contains 14 residues. Germline lookup yields CDR1 SQVTM and CDR2 ANQGSEA. Material for sequencing was peripheral blood. The rearrangement joins TRBV29-1 to TRBJ2-5; maybe TRBD2 (6 bases). This TCR came from a human donor in a cohort sampled during active COVID-19. CDR3 region: CSVLFTGLQETQYF. The CDR3 DNA reads TGCAGCGTCTTATTTACGGGACTCCAAGAGACCCAGTACTTC.